The 31 T cell receptor beta chains listed next were all sequenced from one sample in a study of OX40 agonist ivuxolimab in advanced cancers. Repertoires were generated with immunoSEQ multiplex PCR, while TCRdb's copy carries only in-frame clones and drops some. The table has around 11,000 clones, 65% to 80% seen once; the top ten hold about a sixth. Source: CD4+ or CD8+ T cells sorted from blood, taken in a trial of the OX40 agonist ivuxolimab. All receptors derive from an adult with an advanced solid tumor such as melanoma, head and neck, liver or kidney cancer.

This chain connects TRBV27 to TRBJ2-4; 10 nucleotides align to TRBD2. V shed 6 bases and J 15 bases; nucleotides not matched to a gene: 11. In germline, CDR1 is MNHEY, CDR2 SMNVEV (reference sequence). The CDR3 length is 13 residues. This chain's CDR3 is CASSQKEGLARYF. Written as DNA, the CDR3 is TGTGCCAGCAGCCAGAAAGAGGGACTAGCGAGGTACTTC.

The chain combines TRBV5-6 with TRBJ2-7; 7 positions match TRBD1. The CDR3 runs to 16 residues. Trimming cost V 0 bases and J 0 bases; bases outside gene matches: 6. Germline assignment: CDR1 SGHDT and CDR2 YYEEEE. The CDR3 DNA follows: TGTGCCAGCAGCTTGGACAGGGGCGCCCCCTCCTACGAGCAGTACTTC. It codes for CASSLDRGAPSYEQYF.

The chain recombines TRBV20-1 with TRBJ2-7, with no clear D. The CDR3 contains 11 residues. Germline V gives CDR1 DFQATT, CDR2 SNEGSKA (reference sequence). V was clipped by 5 bases and J by 0 bases, with 5 bases between them. The DNA of the CDR3 is TGCAGTGCTCCCTACTCCTACGAGCAGTACTTC. Translated, it gives CSAPYSYEQYF.

V is TRBV7-9 and J is TRBJ1-2; 7 bases are a match to TRBD1. There are 14 residues in the CDR3. Germline lookup yields CDR1 SEHNR and CDR2 FQNEAQ (reference sequence). Losses at the gene ends were 5 bases for V and 6 bases for J; bases not matched to a gene: 9. CDR3 nucleotide sequence: TGTGCCAGCAGCCCCAGTCCAGGGGGGGATGGCTACACCTTC. Protein product: CASSPSPGGDGYTF.

By share of the sample, this clone is medium-sized. The rearrangement uses TRBV2 and TRBJ1-1; D is ambiguous. The CDR3 totals 11 residues. The germline V gene has CDR1 SNHLY and CDR2 FYNNEI. Between the trimmed V and J ends, which lost 5 bases and 1 base, there was a span of 2 bases. CDR3 protein: CASSWNTEAFF. CDR3 nucleotides: TGTGCCAGCAGTTGGAACACTGAAGCTTTCTTT.

The CDR3 spells CASSMSSGYTDTQYF. DNA of the CDR3: TGTGCCAGTAGTATGTCTAGCGGCTACACAGATACGCAGTATTTT. The chain joins TRBV19 to TRBJ2-3; 7 bases are a match to TRBD2. The V segment lost 3 bases and the J segment 2 bases; nucleotides outside the gene matches: 5. From germline, CDR1 is LNHDA and CDR2 SQIVND (reference sequence). The CDR3 runs 15 residues.

The chain links TRBV5-1 to TRBJ2-1; D may be TRBD2 (5 bases). Germline V gives CDR1 SGHRS, CDR2 YFSETQ. This CDR3 has 14 residues. The V gene lost 0 bases and the J gene lost 7 bases, with 11 bases spanning the gap. CDR3 residues: CASSLAGVANEQFF. DNA for the CDR3: TGCGCCAGCAGCTTGGCCGGGGTAGCGAATGAGCAGTTCTTC.

The chain is built from TRBV11-3 and TRBJ2-5; weak D call: TRBD2 (6 bases). The DNA matches TRBJ2-7 better at its end, which makes the J call doubtful. Looked up from germline, CDR1 is SGHNT and CDR2 is YENEEA. This CDR3 has 11 residues. CDR3 amino acids: CASSFGGEQYF. CDR3 DNA: TGTGCCAGCAGCTTCGGGGGCGAGCAGTACTTC.

CDR3 sequence reads: CAISGTLPGLAGENNEQFF. The CDR3, as DNA: TGTGCCATCAGTGGGACCCTCCCGGGACTAGCGGGGGAGAACAATGAGCAGTTCTTC. V usage is TRBV10-3 and J usage is TRBJ2-1; 14 nucleotides match TRBD2. J was trimmed by 5 bases and V by 4 bases; bases with no gene match: 13. This CDR3 is 19 amino acids long. Germline V gene sequence: CDR1 ENHRY, CDR2 SYGVKD.

The genes are TRBV5-5 and TRBJ2-7, with TRBD2 matching 8 bases. CDR3 length: 16 amino acids. Per germline, CDR1 SGHKS and CDR2 YYEKEE (reference sequence). J lost 3 bases, V lost 4 bases, and 12 bases had no gene match. CDR3 sequence (DNA): TGTGCCAGCAGCCAAGAGGAAGCGGGGGCCCGCTACGAGCAGTACTTC. The encoded protein is CASSQEEAGARYEQYF. The whole variable domain, remainder taken from reference TRBV5-5 and TRBJ2-7, is DAGVTQSPTHLIKTRGQQVTLRCSPISGHKSVSWYQQVLGQGPQFIFQYYEKEERGRGNFPDRFSARQFPNYSSELNVNALLLGDSALYLCASSQEEAGARYEQYFGPGTRLTVT.

This sequence joins TRBV2 and TRBJ2-1; 7 bases match TRBD2. The V gene's germline CDR1 is SNHLY and CDR2 FYNNEI. Trimming took 7 bases from V and 7 from J; bases not matched to a gene: 13. This CDR3 contains 15 residues. CDR3 protein: CASKEDSGEPNEQFF. CDR3 DNA: TGTGCCAGCAAAGAAGACAGCGGGGAGCCGAATGAGCAGTTCTTC.

The rearrangement uses TRBV19 and TRBJ2-3; 10 bases align to TRBD1. The CDR3 has 15 amino acids. CDR1 and CDR2 from the germline V gene are LNHDA and SQIVND (reference sequence). The junction had 7 bases not matched to a gene; V was cut back by 6 bases and J by 4 bases. The CDR3 DNA sequence: TGTGCCAGTAGGTCCAGACAGGGGGCCTCAGATACGCAGTATTTT. Amino acid sequence: CASRSRQGASDTQYF.

This clone was seen a few times. J is TRBJ2-7 and V is TRBV4-2; TRBD1 matches at 9 bases. Germline V gene sequence: CDR1 LGHNA, CDR2 YNFKEQ. With V trimmed by 1 base and J by 3 bases, 1 base remained unmatched. The CDR3 runs to 14 residues. This CDR3 reads CASSQGTGDYEQYF. CDR3 sequence (DNA): TGTGCCAGCAGCCAAGGGACAGGGGACTACGAGCAGTACTTC.

By proportion, this clone is medium-sized. The V and J genes are TRBV30 and TRBJ1-5; D is undetermined. Trimming shortened V by 0 bases and J by 5 bases, and 14 bases separated the two germline ends. Germline V lookup: CDR1 GTSNPN, CDR2 SVGIG (reference sequence). The length of the CDR3 is 15 residues. The CDR3 coding sequence is TGTGCCTGGAGTGTAAAGGTTACAGATTATCAGCCCCAGCATTTT. Encoded protein: CAWSVKVTDYQPQHF.

This sequence joins TRBV6-5 and TRBJ1-5; 12 nucleotides agree with TRBD1. The V gene end was trimmed by 5 bases and the J gene end by 6 bases; junction bases not matched to a gene: 2. The CDR3 has 14 amino acids. Germline assignment: CDR1 MNHEY and CDR2 SVGAGI. For the CDR3, the DNA is TGTGCCAGCAGTGGGACAGGGGGCAGTCAGCCCCAGCATTTT. The encoded protein is CASSGTGGSQPQHF.

The chain joins TRBV23-1 to TRBJ2-7; 10 nucleotides match TRBD2. TRBV23-1 is identified as an open reading frame with a role that is uncertain. The CDR3 loop spans 15 amino acids. V lost 3 bases and J lost 2; bases outside the gene matches: 4. The CDR3 coding sequence is TGCGCCAGCAGTCACCGGACTAGCGGTACCTACGAGCAGTACTTC. Protein sequence: CASSHRTSGTYEQYF.

DNA of the CDR3: TGCAGCGTTGAAGATCAGGGGGCATTGAAGACCCAGTACTTC. Protein: CSVEDQGALKTQYF. The chain employs TRBV29-1 and TRBJ2-5, with TRBD1 matching 8 bases. Germline V gene lookup returns CDR1 SQVTM and CDR2 ANQGSEA. CDR3 length: 14 amino acids. Trimming removed 0 bases from V and 6 bases from J; junction bases left unmatched: 6.

This clone was seen only once. This chain uses TRBV7-6 with TRBJ2-3, with D maybe TRBD1 (5 bases). The CDR3 runs to 16 residues. V lost 7 bases, J lost 2 bases, and 19 bases lay in between. From germline, CDR1 is SGHVS and CDR2 FNYEAQ. As DNA, the CDR3 is TGTGCCAGCAATCCCGGACACAACTTAAACACAGATACGCAGTATTTT. Residues: CASNPGHNLNTDTQYF.

The CDR3 nucleotides read TGTGCCAGCTCACCACCGGTCAGGGGACCGCCACGAAACACCGGGGAGCTGTTTTTT. Protein: CASSPPVRGPPRNTGELFF. This chain uses TRBV18 with TRBJ2-2, with D possibly TRBD1 on 6 matching bases. Germline CDR1 KGHSH, CDR2 LQKENI. Trimming removed 0 bases from V and 2 bases from J, with 19 bases in between. The CDR3 is made up of 19 amino acids.

The rearrangement joins TRBV4-2 to TRBJ2-5; D not certain. The V gene lost 0 bases and the J gene lost 5 bases, with 13 bases spanning the gap. The length of the CDR3 is 15 residues. CDR1 is LGHNA, CDR2 YNFKEQ, per germline. CDR3 bases: TGTGCCAGCAGCCAAGAGCGCGGACCCGGGGAGACCCAGTACTTC. Protein product: CASSQERGPGETQYF.

J is TRBJ1-2 and V is TRBV5-6; 9 bases are a match to TRBD1. Looked up from germline, CDR1 is SGHDT and CDR2 is YYEEEE. With 4 bases clipped from V and 3 bases from J, the junction kept 13 bases outside the gene matches. The CDR3 is 17 amino acids. For the CDR3, the DNA is TGTGCCAGCAGCCACCCGGGACAGGGCCTACTGTACTATGGCTACACCTTC. Translation: CASSHPGQGLLYYGYTF.

The gene calls are TRBV7-9 and TRBJ2-1; D unresolved. V was trimmed by 4 bases and J by 13 bases, leaving 14 bases between them. The germline CDR1 and CDR2 sequences are SEHNR and FQNEAQ (reference sequence). This CDR3 is built from 12 residues. The CDR3: CASSSGSNPQFF. DNA for the CDR3: TGTGCCAGCAGCTCAGGATCAAATCCCCAGTTCTTC.

This clone was detected only once. This rearrangement joins TRBV27 to TRBJ2-7; 10 bases fit TRBD2. CDR3 size: 15 residues. V trimming: 5 bases; J trimming: 3 bases; junction bases outside the gene matches: 7. Germline V gene lookup returns CDR1 MNHEY and CDR2 SMNVEV (reference sequence). The CDR3: CASSDSGRGLYEQYF. CDR3 in DNA: TGTGCCAGCAGTGACAGCGGGAGGGGTCTCTACGAGCAGTACTTC.

This clone was picked up a small number of times. The chain employs TRBV6-5 and TRBJ2-7; 10 nucleotides align to TRBD2. The length of the CDR3 is 13 residues. The V segment lost 7 bases and the J segment 5 bases; nucleotides outside the gene matches: 5. Germline V gene lookup returns CDR1 MNHEY and CDR2 SVGAGI. CDR3 bases: TGTGCCAGCAACAGCGGGGGGGCCCACGAGCAGTACTTC. Translation: CASNSGGAHEQYF.

The CDR3 here is CASSIVGGEETQYF. In DNA form, the CDR3 reads TGTGCCAGTAGTATAGTAGGTGGAGAAGAGACCCAGTACTTC. The chain couples TRBV19 to TRBJ2-5; D is ambiguous. The V gene's germline CDR1 is LNHDA and CDR2 SQIVND (reference sequence). This CDR3 has 14 amino acids. V lost 1 base to trimming and J lost 3 bases, with 9 bases between them.

This clone was detected a few times. V usage is TRBV5-8 and J usage is TRBJ2-6; D remains unclear. The ends were cut back, 5 bases at V and 8 bases at J, with 17 bases in the middle. Looked up from germline, CDR1 is SGHTS and CDR2 is YDEGEE. CDR3 size: 15 residues. The CDR3 DNA reads TGTGCCAGCAGTCCTCCAGCCTTAAAGCCCAACGTCCTGACTTTC. This translates into CASSPPALKPNVLTF.

The genes are TRBV5-6 and TRBJ2-7; TRBD2 aligns across 8 bases. The CDR3 has 15 amino acids. V was pared by 5 bases and J by 4 bases, with 11 bases of the junction left unmatched. Germline V CDR1 and CDR2: SGHDT, YYEEEE. Here the CDR3 DNA reads TGTGCCAGCAGTTCCCCTCGGGAGGGCCAATACGAGCAGTACTTC. Translation: CASSSPREGQYEQYF.

This rearrangement joins TRBV2 to TRBJ1-5; no definite D call. Trimming took off 10 bases at V and 0 bases at J, with 10 bases between the two ends. CDR1 and CDR2 (germline): SNHLY, FYNNEI. The CDR3 consists of 13 residues. CDR3 protein: CATKRYSNQPQHF. The CDR3 nucleotides read TGTGCCACAAAAAGGTATAGCAATCAGCCCCAGCATTTT.

The chain employs TRBV7-9 and TRBJ1-6, with 7 bases lining up with TRBD1. CDR1 and CDR2 (germline): SEHNR, FQNEAQ (reference sequence). V was clipped by 5 bases and J by 5 bases; unmatched bases: 6. The CDR3 loop spans 15 amino acids. CDR3 loop: CASSEIGQDNSPLHF. The CDR3 bases are TGTGCCAGCAGCGAAATCGGACAGGATAATTCACCCCTCCACTTT.

J is TRBJ1-2 and V is TRBV6-4; 8 nucleotides match TRBD1. The CDR3 spans 13 residues. Trimming at V came to 0 bases and at J to 8 bases, leaving 2 bases not matched to a gene. Germline V CDR1 and CDR2: MRHNA, SNTAGT. CDR3 amino acids: CASSDSGQGGYTF. CDR3 coding DNA: TGTGCCAGCAGTGACTCAGGACAGGGAGGCTACACCTTC.

The chain employs TRBV27 and TRBJ1-1; no reliable D call. The ends were cut back, 4 bases at V and 0 bases at J, with 6 bases in the middle. The CDR3 is 13 amino acids. Per germline, CDR1 MNHEY and CDR2 SMNVEV (reference sequence). The CDR3 region is CASSWTVNTEAFF. CDR3 DNA: TGTGCCAGCAGTTGGACGGTGAACACTGAAGCTTTCTTT.